A single sample is the source of the 22 T cell receptor beta chains below, sequenced in a study of CD8 T cells in ankylosing spondylitis. TCRdb analysed the 5' RACE reads with MiXCR anew, one entry per CDR3 protein. The sample records about 240,000 distinct CDR3 sequences, roughly 8.6% being singletons. Sequencing was carried out using blood, either unsorted or a sorted T cell fraction (not recorded which). Source of these receptors: a male donor with ankylosing spondylitis or in good health (not recorded which).

This clonotype was recorded many times. The V and J genes are TRBV5-1 and TRBJ2-1; 11 bases agree with TRBD2. V shed 4 bases, J shed 7 bases, and the junction held 13 bases outside the gene matches. Germline CDR1 is SGHRS and CDR2 is YFSETQ. This CDR3 comprises 17 residues. CDR3 loop: CASSLRGLAGGQNEQFF. CDR3 sequence (DNA): TGCGCCAGCAGCCTACGGGGGTTAGCGGGAGGGCAAAATGAGCAGTTCTTC. Together with reference TRBV5-1 and TRBJ2-1, the CDR3 gives the full variable domain: KAGVTQTPRYLIKTRGQQVTLSCSPISGHRSVSWYQQTPGQGLQFLFEYFSETQRNKGNFPGRFSGRQFSNSRSEMNVSTLELGDSALYLCASSLRGLAGGQNEQFFGPGTRLTVL.

This clonotype was seen ten or more times. The chain employs TRBV24-1 and TRBJ2-1; 7 nucleotides line up with TRBD1. V trimming: 4 bases; J trimming: 2 bases; junction bases outside the gene matches: 7. Germline V gene data show CDR1 as KGHDR and CDR2 as SFDVKD. The CDR3 is 16 residues long. The CDR3 nucleotides read TGTGCCACCAGTGACTCTTACAGGGGCGCCTACAATGAGCAGTTCTTC. Residues: CATSDSYRGAYNEQFF.

This clonotype was observed a few times. The CDR3 DNA reads as TGCGCCAGCAGCTTGGCCGGGGGGACAGGGTCCGGGGAGCTGTTTTTT. The encoded protein is CASSLAGGTGSGELFF. The chain uses TRBV5-1 and TRBJ2-2; 9 bases line up with TRBD1. The CDR3 is made up of 16 amino acids. The V gene's germline CDR1 is SGHRS and CDR2 YFSETQ. V lost 0 bases to trimming and J lost 6 bases; unmatched junction nucleotides: 6.

This clonotype has a count of ten or more. The gene calls are TRBV6-1 and TRBJ1-5, with D possibly being TRBD1 (6 bases). Trimming removed 5 bases from V and 6 bases from J, with 17 bases in between. The CDR3 extends over 15 amino acids. Germline CDR1 MNHNS, CDR2 SASEGT. CDR3 nucleotides: TGTGCCAGCAGTCGCCTGACAGGAGAGCGTCAGCCCCAGCATTTT. This codes for CASSRLTGERQPQHF.

There are a few counts of this clonotype. The chain links TRBV27 to TRBJ1-2; D gene ambiguous. The germline CDR1 and CDR2 sequences are MNHEY and SMNVEV (reference sequence). The CDR3 spans 14 residues. The ends were cut back, 0 bases at V and 3 bases at J, with 8 bases in the middle. The CDR3 sequence: CASSLSRAYYGYTF. DNA of the CDR3: TGTGCCAGCAGTTTATCGCGTGCGTACTATGGCTACACCTTC.

This clonotype was counted only a few times. The gene calls are TRBV7-9 and TRBJ2-7; D may be TRBD1 (6 bases). The CDR3 runs 14 residues. V was shortened by 5 bases and J by 0 bases, with 11 bases between the two germline ends. From germline, CDR1 is SEHNR and CDR2 FQNEAQ (reference sequence). CDR3 sequence (DNA): TGTGCCAGCAGCCCTCAGGGGCGCTCCTACGAGCAGTACTTC. As protein: CASSPQGRSYEQYF.

This clonotype was seen ten or more times. This chain uses TRBV3-1 with TRBJ2-1; the D is unclear. The CDR3 extends over 14 amino acids. With 1 base removed from V and 5 bases from J, the gap between germline ends came to 9 bases. Germline CDR1 LGHDT, CDR2 YNNKEL (reference sequence). The CDR3 region is CASSQVGLNNEQFF. DNA for the CDR3: TGTGCCAGCAGCCAAGTGGGCCTAAACAATGAGCAGTTCTTC.

This clonotype was found many times. The genes are TRBV12-3 or TRBV12-4 and TRBJ2-1, with D unresolved. This CDR3 has 14 residues. V was shortened by 4 bases and J by 4 bases, with 11 bases between the two germline ends. The CDR3 loop is CASSSRRAYNEQFF. The DNA for the CDR3 is TGTGCCAGCAGTTCCCGACGGGCATACAATGAGCAGTTCTTC.

In this sample, this clonotype turned up a few times. The chain carries TRBV5-1 and TRBJ2-7, with 7 bases aligning to TRBD1. This CDR3 is built from 12 residues. Germline V gene lookup returns CDR1 SGHRS and CDR2 YFSETQ. V shed 7 bases, J shed 4 bases, and the junction held 5 bases outside the gene matches. As DNA, the CDR3 is TGCGCCAGCGGGACAGAACCTTACGAGCAGTACTTC. Translating it yields CASGTEPYEQYF.

This chain connects TRBV12-3 or TRBV12-4 to TRBJ2-2, with TRBD2 identical over 9 bases. The CDR3 totals 18 residues. V trimming: 1 base; J trimming: 4 bases; junction bases outside the gene matches: 10. The CDR3 sequence is CASSLGSGSGGITGELFF. CDR3 DNA sequence: TGTGCCAGCAGTTTAGGGAGTGGTAGCGGGGGTATCACCGGGGAGCTGTTTTTT.

The gene calls are TRBV20-1 and TRBJ1-1; D may be TRBD1 (5 bases). Per germline, CDR1 DFQATT and CDR2 SNEGSKA (reference sequence). V was cut by 0 bases and J by 8 bases, with 28 bases left in between. There are 18 residues in the CDR3. CDR3 in amino acids: CSARDLVKGSGVYPEAFF. CDR3 nucleotide sequence: TGCAGTGCTAGAGATTTGGTTAAAGGTTCGGGGGTCTACCCCGAAGCTTTCTTT.

This clonotype was observed at least ten times. This rearrangement joins TRBV6-5 to TRBJ1-6; tentatively, D is TRBD1 (5 bases). This CDR3 comprises 15 residues. V shed 0 bases and J shed 7 bases, with 10 bases lying between them. Germline values: CDR1 MNHEY, CDR2 SVGAGI. CDR3 DNA: TGTGCCAGCAGTTACTCGCGCACAGGAAATTCACCCCTCCACTTT. Translating it yields CASSYSRTGNSPLHF.

This clonotype was found many times. J is TRBJ2-1 and V is TRBV20-1; D call uncertain. V lost 1 base, J lost 0 bases, and 10 bases lay in between. The CDR3 loop spans 15 amino acids. Germline V lookup: CDR1 DFQATT, CDR2 SNEGSKA (reference sequence). CDR3 DNA: TGCAGTGCTAGAGGGGTCCGAAGCTCCTACAATGAGCAGTTCTTC. Its translation: CSARGVRSSYNEQFF.

This clonotype was seen ten or more times. The chain combines TRBV6-5 with TRBJ2-4; D may match TRBD1 or TRBD2 (6 bases each). V was pared by 0 bases and J by 1 base, with 19 bases between. The CDR3 has 19 residues. The V gene's germline CDR1 is MNHEY and CDR2 SVGAGI. CDR3 DNA sequence: TGTGCCAGCAGTTACTCGGGTCCCGGGGGCGGTTCGGCCAAAAACATTCAGTACTTC. It codes for CASSYSGPGGGSAKNIQYF.

The sample holds a few counts of this clonotype. The chain employs TRBV5-1 and TRBJ2-3; either TRBD1 or TRBD2 may fit D (5 bases each). Germline CDR1 is SGHRS and CDR2 is YFSETQ. Trimming cost V 4 bases and J 5 bases, with 14 bases left between them. The CDR3 covers 14 residues. This CDR3 is CASSLTAGKDTQYF. The CDR3 region has the DNA TGCGCCAGCAGCCTGACAGCCGGGAAAGATACGCAGTATTTT.

This clonotype was picked up many times. J is TRBJ2-7 and V is TRBV7-2; D is uncertain. Germline V lookup: CDR1 SGHTA, CDR2 FQGNSA. The ends were cut back, 2 bases at V and 5 bases at J, with 13 bases in the middle. CDR3 length: 14 amino acids. CDR3 nucleotide sequence: TGTGCCAGCAGCTTAATATCGCCAATCCACGAGCAGTACTTC. The encoded protein is CASSLISPIHEQYF.

This chain joins TRBV6-1 and TRBJ2-3; 9 bases line up with TRBD1. V lost 6 bases and J lost 4; bases outside the gene matches: 11. The CDR3 is 16 amino acids. The germline gives CDR1 MNHNS, CDR2 SASEGT. The CDR3 here is CASRALPGQGPDTQYF. CDR3 sequence (DNA): TGTGCCAGCAGGGCCCTTCCGGGACAGGGACCAGATACGCAGTATTTT.

This clonotype was counted at least ten times. The J gene is TRBJ2-1, the V gene TRBV3-1; 9 bases are shared with TRBD2. Germline trimming cut 3 bases from V and 8 bases from J; bases unmatched to any gene: 8. The CDR3 spans 15 residues. Germline assignment: CDR1 LGHDT and CDR2 YNNKEL (reference sequence). The CDR3 nucleotides are TGTGCCAGCAGCCATGGGGCTAGCGGGGCTCATGAGCAGTTCTTC. Protein sequence: CASSHGASGAHEQFF.

The sample holds many counts of this clonotype. DNA of the CDR3: TGTGCCAGCAGCGTAGAGCTGAACACTGAAGCTTTCTTT. This gives the protein CASSVELNTEAFF. The J gene is TRBJ1-1, the V gene TRBV9, with D unresolved. Germline CDR1 and CDR2: SGDLS and YYNGEE. V was clipped by 0 bases and J by 0 bases, with 3 bases between them. The CDR3 covers 13 residues.

This clonotype was seen many times. This chain joins TRBV4-1 and TRBJ1-2; D gene uncertain. Germline assignment: CDR1 MGHRA and CDR2 YSYEKL. The CDR3 sequence is 14 residues long. With 3 bases removed from V and 5 bases from J, the gap between germline ends came to 13 bases. The CDR3 DNA is TGCGCCAGCAGCCATGGTACAGAAGAATATGGCTACACCTTC. Protein sequence: CASSHGTEEYGYTF.

This clonotype occurred a few times. The J gene is TRBJ1-2, the V gene TRBV7-2; perhaps TRBD1 as D (5 bases). V gave up 5 bases and J gave up 0 bases, with 13 bases separating them. The CDR3 is made up of 15 amino acids. Germline V gene sequence: CDR1 SGHTA, CDR2 FQGNSA. The CDR3 region has the DNA TGTGCCAGCAGCGCCAGCCCGGGGGCTAACTATGGCTACACCTTC. Translation: CASSASPGANYGYTF.

This clonotype was recorded many times. This chain connects TRBV6-1 to TRBJ1-6; the D is unclear. V lost 6 bases to trimming and J lost 0 bases, with 12 bases between them. Germline assignment: CDR1 MNHNS and CDR2 SASEGT. CDR3 length: 16 amino acids. As DNA, the CDR3 is TGTGCCAGCAGCCTTCGGGTCAGCTCCTATAATTCACCCCTCCACTTT. Its translation is CASSLRVSSYNSPLHF.